The 19 T cell receptor beta chains given below trace back to one sample, sequenced in a study of T cell clones after liver transplantation. Assay used: immunoSEQ multiplex PCR; TCRdb lists only in-frame clones, some missing. In the table there are some 33,000 clones, around 96% of which are singletons. The material was CD8+ T cells from blood, obtained 12 months after liver transplant. The receptor set was obtained from a human patient who received a liver transplant. The graft donor may have given rise to some T cells.

The chain has TRBV11-2 and TRBJ2-7; D not resolved. CDR1 is SGHAT and CDR2 is FQNNGV in the germline V gene. This CDR3 comprises 15 residues. V lost 7 bases and J lost 1, with 17 bases in between. The CDR3 loop is CASTAEGSWSYEQYF. CDR3 DNA: TGTGCCAGCACCGCAGAAGGCAGTTGGTCCTACGAGCAGTACTTC.

The sample holds one count of this clone. V is TRBV11-2 and J is TRBJ2-4; possibly TRBD1 or TRBD2 for D (5 bases each). V was cut by 8 bases and J by 8 bases, with 16 bases left in between. The CDR3 runs to 13 residues. Germline CDR1 is SGHAT and CDR2 is FQNNGV. CDR3 nucleotide sequence: TGTGCCAGCGGCGTTTGGGGGTGGGACATTCAGTACTTC. Residues: CASGVWGWDIQYF.

The rearrangement joins TRBV5-5 to TRBJ2-7; D unclear. The CDR3 is 12 amino acids. Per the germline V gene, CDR1 is SGHKS and CDR2 is YYEKEE (reference sequence). The V and J ends lost 2 bases and 1 base respectively, with 4 bases between them. CDR3 nucleotide sequence: TGTGCCAGCAGCTTTGGGTCCTACGAGCAGTACTTC. Protein product: CASSFGSYEQYF.

V is TRBV5-4 and J is TRBJ2-7; D gene unclear. This CDR3 is built from 15 residues. Deletions cut 4 bases from V and 7 bases from J, with 21 bases between. Germline CDR1 reads SGHNT; CDR2 reads YYREEE (reference sequence). CDR3 DNA sequence: TGTGCCAGCAGCCCGGCCAGCGATAGGCCTGGAGAGCAGTACTTC. This translates into CASSPASDRPGEQYF. The entire variable domain, with the rest obtained from reference TRBV5-4 and TRBJ2-7, is as follows: ETGVTQSPTHLIKTRGQQVTLRCSSQSGHNTVSWYQQALGQGPQFIFQYYREEENGRGNFPPRFSGLQFPNYSSELNVNALELDDSALYLCASSPASDRPGEQYFGPGTRLTVT.

The CDR3 nucleotides are TGCAGCGTTTCCGGGACAGGGATATCCTACGAGCAGTACTTC. Translating it yields CSVSGTGISYEQYF. The J gene is TRBJ2-7, the V gene TRBV29-1; 9 nucleotides line up with TRBD1. This CDR3 has 14 residues. Germline loops: CDR1 SQVTM, CDR2 ANQGSEA. V lost 5 bases to trimming and J lost 1 base; unmatched junction nucleotides: 6.

This clone was detected once. The rearrangement joins TRBV5-1 to TRBJ2-7, with D possibly being TRBD2 (5 bases). Germline assignment: CDR1 SGHRS and CDR2 YFSETQ. The CDR3 consists of 12 residues. V was pared by 4 bases and J by 2 bases, with 7 bases between. The CDR3 DNA reads TGCGCCAGCAGCGTGGGAGCCTACGAGCAGTACTTC. Translation gives CASSVGAYEQYF.

This clone has only one observation. The chain is built from TRBV27 and TRBJ2-3; D unclear. Germline assignment: CDR1 MNHEY and CDR2 SMNVEV (reference sequence). CDR3 length: 14 residues. The V and J ends lost 4 bases and 2 bases respectively, with 10 bases between them. The CDR3 coding sequence is TGTGCCAGCAGTTCAGCCCGACACACAGATACGCAGTATTTT. Its protein product is CASSSARHTDTQYF.

The chain carries TRBV7-6 and TRBJ2-3; TRBD1 might be the D (5 bases). The V end lost 2 bases, the J end lost 5 bases, and 14 bases lay between the germline ends. The CDR3 is 15 amino acids. Germline CDR1 SGHVS, CDR2 FNYEAQ. CDR3 nucleotide sequence: TGTGCCAGCAGCTTAACACACAATCAGGGAGATACGCAGTATTTT. This codes for CASSLTHNQGDTQYF.

Comments on this clone: One end of the junction does not line up with germline, which may come from a read error. The V call is TRBV7-7, the J call TRBJ2-7, with D perhaps TRBD1 (5 bases). From germline, CDR1 is SSHAT and CDR2 FNYEAQ (reference sequence). The CDR3 loop spans 15 amino acids. CDR3 in DNA: TGTGCTAGCAGCTTAGTTGTGGCGGACACCTACGAGCAGTACTTC. Protein product: CASSLVVADTYEQYF. Looking up the rest from reference TRBV7-7 and TRBJ2-7 gives the full variable domain: GAGVSQSPRYKVTKRGQDVTLRCDPISSHATLYWYQQALGQGPEFLTYFNYEAQPDKSGLPSDRFSAERPEGSISTLTIQRTEQRDSAMYRCASSLVVADTYEQYFGPGTRLTVT.

V gene TRBV5-1 combines with J gene TRBJ2-7; 9 bases fit TRBD1. In germline, CDR1 is SGHRS, CDR2 YFSETQ. The CDR3 sequence is 13 residues long. V dropped 3 bases and J dropped 5; count of bases not matched to a gene: 3. The chain's CDR3 is CASSWDRANEQYF. The CDR3 DNA follows: TGCGCCAGCAGCTGGGACAGGGCGAACGAGCAGTACTTC. Combining the CDR3 with reference TRBV5-1 and TRBJ2-7 gives the whole variable domain KAGVTQTPRYLIKTRGQQVTLSCSPISGHRSVSWYQQTPGQGLQFLFEYFSETQRNKGNFPGRFSGRQFSNSRSEMNVSTLELGDSALYLCASSWDRANEQYFGPGTRLTVT.

V gene TRBV4-3 combines with J gene TRBJ2-3; a possible D gene is TRBD1 (5 bases). The CDR3 sequence is 15 residues long. Germline CDR1 reads LGHNA; CDR2 reads YSLEER. V lost 6 bases and J 1 base, leaving 14 bases between the germline ends. The CDR3 loop is CASSSGKFGTDTQYF. The CDR3 DNA sequence: TGCGCCAGCAGTTCAGGGAAGTTTGGCACAGATACGCAGTATTTT.

The chain links TRBV2 to TRBJ2-7; TRBD2 matches at 12 bases. Trimming at V came to 5 bases and at J to 7 bases, leaving 9 bases not matched to a gene. The CDR3 is 15 residues long. From germline, CDR1 is SNHLY and CDR2 FYNNEI. CDR3 bases: TGTGCCAGCAGTCGAGGACTAGCGGGGTGGGGAGAGCAGTACTTC. This encodes CASSRGLAGWGEQYF.

This clone was detected once. The rearrangement uses TRBV27 and TRBJ2-1, with D unresolved. The V gene lost 3 bases and the J gene lost 0 bases, with 9 bases spanning the gap. The CDR3 totals 15 residues. Germline V gives CDR1 MNHEY, CDR2 SMNVEV (reference sequence). The CDR3 sequence: CASSFINPSYNEQFF. The CDR3 coding sequence is TGTGCCAGCAGTTTCATCAACCCCTCCTACAATGAGCAGTTCTTC.

This chain links TRBV15 with TRBJ2-7; D is uncertain. The germline V and J ends were trimmed by 5 bases and 5 bases, with 7 bases remaining between them. Germline V CDR1 and CDR2: LNHNV, YYDKDF (reference sequence). The length of the CDR3 is 11 residues. The CDR3 sequence: CATSGADEQYF. In nucleotides, the CDR3 is TGTGCCACCAGCGGAGCCGACGAGCAGTACTTC.

The chain employs TRBV7-9 and TRBJ2-3, with unresolved D. CDR1 is SEHNR, CDR2 FQNEAQ, per germline (reference sequence). The CDR3 is 12 residues long. V lost 5 bases and J lost 1, with 4 bases in between. The chain's CDR3 is CASSLGTDTQYF. The DNA for the CDR3 is TGTGCCAGCAGCCTAGGCACAGATACGCAGTATTTT.

The count of this clone is one. The chain carries TRBV28 and TRBJ2-3; 11 bases match TRBD2. CDR1 is MDHEN, CDR2 SYDVKM, per germline. V gave up 0 bases and J gave up 6 bases; unmatched junction bases: 11. This CDR3 contains 18 residues. This chain's CDR3 is CASSLWAIAGGPGDTQYF. CDR3 nucleotides: TGTGCCAGCAGTTTATGGGCTATAGCGGGAGGGCCAGGCGATACGCAGTATTTT.

V and J are TRBV7-9 and TRBJ2-7; 9 bases map to TRBD1. CDR1 is SEHNR, CDR2 FQNEAQ, per germline (reference sequence). V was clipped by 4 bases and J by 4 bases; unmatched bases: 8. The CDR3 is made up of 15 amino acids. CDR3 sequence: CASSSPGQGTYEQYF. The CDR3 nucleotides read TGTGCCAGCAGCTCCCCGGGACAGGGCACATACGAGCAGTACTTC. Using reference TRBV7-9 and TRBJ2-7 for the parts outside the CDR3, the full variable domain is DTGVSQNPRHKITKRGQNVTFRCDPISEHNRLYWYRQTLGQGPEFLTYFQNEAQLEKSRLLSDRFSAERPKGSFSTLEIQRTEQGDSAMYLCASSSPGQGTYEQYFGPGTRLTVT.

J is TRBJ2-5 and V is TRBV2; D unclear. This CDR3 is built from 14 residues. V lost 1 base to trimming and J lost 5 bases, with 11 bases between them. Germline V gene sequence: CDR1 SNHLY, CDR2 FYNNEI. CDR3 region: CASSEVGIAETQYF. Here the CDR3 DNA reads TGTGCCAGCAGTGAAGTCGGCATTGCGGAGACCCAGTACTTC.

V gene TRBV7-9 combines with J gene TRBJ2-2; 9 nucleotides line up with TRBD1. The CDR3 has 15 amino acids. V was clipped by 4 bases and J by 5 bases; unmatched bases: 5. CDR1 is SEHNR and CDR2 is FQNEAQ in the germline V gene (reference sequence). For the CDR3, the DNA is TGTGCCAGCAGCTCCAGGACAGGGGAAACCGGGGAGCTGTTTTTT. The encoded protein is CASSSRTGETGELFF.